This T cell receptor (beta chain) comes out of a study of early stage breast cancer tumors. Study as a whole: Invasive lobular carcinomas made up about 35% of the 12 ER+/PR+/HER2- tumors. Study-wide results and caveats: Comparing each tissue with blood distinguished tumor from normal in about 90% of the 16 patients. Compared with adjacent normal breast, tumors showed approximately 2.5-fold denser, more clonal T cells.

The CDR3 runs to 14 residues. Per germline, CDR1 MNHEY and CDR2 SMNVEV (reference sequence). Trimming removed 10 bases from V and 1 base from J; junction bases left unmatched: 7. With respect to this clone: The antigen is unknown.

The data were produced by immunoSEQ multiplex PCR, yet TCRdb's version contains in-frame clones alone and is incomplete. The sample yields about 41,000 clones, approximately 72% seen once. Sequenced input: blood. The clonotype originates from a person aged 45-60 years with breast cancer. This chain uses TRBV27 with TRBJ1-1; TRBD1 agrees at 9 bases. In DNA, the CDR3 is TGTGCCACCCGGACAGGGGCCTCGAACACTGAAGCTTTCTTT. Its translation is CATRTGASNTEAFF.